This T cell receptor (beta chain) was observed in a study of blood T cell repertoires in COVID-19 (dated by TCRdb to the early 2020s). Broadly, across the study: Samples covering the acute and convalescent phases of COVID-19 were provided by collaborators in the United States, Italy and Spain. The material from the prospective study consisted of cDNA or gDNA derived from T cells, B-cell-depleted T cells, or PBMCs. The dataset comprised deeply sampled blood TCRbeta repertoires from subjects exposed to, actively infected with, or recovered from COVID-19. The repertoires were made available in a free public database intended to serve as a resource for research on the immune response to SARS-CoV-2. Samples were obtained from the ongoing ImmuneRACE study (first 160 participants) and from 1,200 or so subjects provided by 6 global collaborators. Sample metadata almost always included a de-identified subject ID, COVID-19 status, age in years and sex. HLA class I and class II types, where available, came from metadata supplied by the sample provider rather than from assay-based typing. On the study overall, not on this receptor specifically: The amount of clinical and demographic metadata varied by source and participant and was provided uncurated.

TCRbeta CDR3 regions were amplified from genomic DNA by means of the immunoSEQ Assay, a bias-controlled multiplex PCR. In the paper's pipeline: Nucleated cell counts per sample were estimated from amplification of reference gene primers within the assay. To quantify the absolute abundance of each unique TCRbeta CDR3 rearrangement, sequence reads were collapsed and filtered. For each sample, productive Simpson clonality was calculated by taking the square root of Simpson's diversity index across productive rearrangements. As stored in TCRdb, this immuneACCESS dataset retains in-frame rearrangements with V and J assigned. A fraction of the clones does not appear; measured against another copy, unresolved V genes explain less than half of the discrepancy, and the remainder lacks a known reason. The D gene and trimming were derived from the DNA, and the V and J assignments and clone size from that table. This sample is represented by about 300,000 clones; more than 80% of them were singletons. The ten largest clones capture around 1.1% of the sample.

Enrolling through a virtual design, the prospective study's participants ranged in age from roughly 18 to 100 years and lived across some 22 United States geographic areas. In the prospective study, participants were assigned to cohorts based on the clinical history participants reported in a screening survey and a study questionnaire. Recovered participants in ImmuneRACE Cohort 3 were defined by two consecutive negative NP/OP PCR tests, clearance by a healthcare professional, or resolution of symptoms. Mobile phlebotomists in the prospective study collected whole blood, serum and a nasopharyngeal or oropharyngeal swab from every participant. Over a 2-month period, participants in the prospective study had the option of providing additional blood draws and questionnaires. Before DNA extraction, prospective study blood samples were shipped either frozen or at room temperature. Comments on this clone: The antigen this receptor binds is unknown. Qualities for individual bases were not recorded, and no much larger clone is one base off.

Including the terminal cysteine and phenylalanine, the CDR3 comprises 12 residues. Just CDR3 DNA is preserved here, 36 bases in frame from base 1. CDR1 and CDR2 are read off the germline V gene as MDHEN and SYDVKM. V ends up 5 bases short and J 8 bases short, with an unmatched junction base count of 5. Input material: PBMCs or T cells enriched from blood (not recorded which). The V gene is TRBV28 and the J gene is TRBJ1-1; 7 bases in the junction line up with TRBD1. The clonotype comes from a woman aged 30 to 39 who had recovered from COVID-19. CDR3 sequence: CASSRDRLEAFF. The base sequence is TGTGCCAGCAGTCGGGACAGACTAGAAGCTTTCTTT.